This is a list of T cell receptor beta chains from one sample in a study of T cell clones after liver transplantation. Assay: immunoSEQ multiplex PCR; the TCRdb copy retains only in-frame clones and omits some. The sample includes under 130,000 clones, around 84% seen only once; the top ten take around 3%. The material sequenced was CD4+ T cells from blood, taken approximately 45 months after liver transplant. These receptors all stem from a human patient who received a liver transplant. A share of the T cells may be of graft donor origin. The CDR3 runs from the conserved cysteine through the conserved F or W. A D gene is named only where the DNA matches it firmly. A clone size is listed for some rows: how often the clone was seen (once, few, many), or a class if it is expanded.

few | TRBJ2-1 | TRBD2 | TRBV9 | 16 | TGTGCCAGCAGCGTAGTCGGGAGGGGCTCCTACAATGAGCAGTTCTTC | CASSVVGRGSYNEQFF
. | TRBJ1-2 | . | TRBV15 | 15 | TGTGCCACCAGCAGAGATCGGCGGGGCAGCTATGGCTACACCTTC | CATSRDRRGSYGYTF
. | TRBJ2-6 | . | TRBV7-3 | 17 | TGTGCCAGCAGCCCCGGGCAGGGAAGCTCTGGGGCCAACGTCCTGACTTTC | CASSPGQGSSGANVLTF
. | TRBJ2-4 | TRBD2 | TRBV7-2 | 18 | TGTGCCAGCAGCTTAGCGGGGGGGTCGGACTTAGCCAAAAACATTCAGTACTTC | CASSLAGGSDLAKNIQYF
. | TRBJ2-7 | . | TRBV28 | 14 | TGTGCCAGCACCCCACCCTTGCCTGGGGAACAGCAGTACTTC | CASTPPLPGEQQYF
. | TRBJ2-4 | . | TRBV5-6 | 15 | TGTGCCAGCAGCACGTGGGCGGTAGCCAAAAACATTCAGTACTTC | CASSTWAVAKNIQYF
. | TRBJ2-3 | TRBD2 | TRBV7-3 | 14 | TGTGCCAGCAGCCGCGGGGGGTTCACAGATACGCAGTATTTT | CASSRGGFTDTQYF
few | TRBJ1-2 | . | TRBV7-8 | 14 | TGTGCCAGCAGCCCGGTCCTAAGTTCTTATGGCTACACCTTC | CASSPVLSSYGYTF
. | TRBJ2-5 | . | TRBV19 | 13 | TGTGCTCATAGTCGGAACTGGGGAGAGACCCAGTACTTC | CAHSRNWGETQYF
once | TRBJ1-1 | TRBD1 | TRBV4-3 | 14 | TGCGCCAGCAGCCAAAGACAGGGGACCACTGAAGCTTTCTTT | CASSQRQGTTEAFF
. | TRBJ1-1 | . | TRBV28 | 14 | TGTGCCAGCAGTTTCGGTCCGGGGATAGCTGAAGCTTTCTTT | CASSFGPGIAEAFF
. | TRBJ2-4 | TRBD1 | TRBV19 | 15 | TGTGCCAGTAGTATAGCAGGGACAGCCCAAAACATTCAGTACTTC | CASSIAGTAQNIQYF
. | TRBJ2-1 | . | TRBV2 | 16 | TGTGCCAGCAGTGAAAGACTCTCAGGACGGTACAATGAGCAGTTCTTC | CASSERLSGRYNEQFF
. | TRBJ2-5 | TRBD2 | TRBV9 | 16 | TGTGCCAGCAGCGCGATTAGCGGGGGGGCCCAAGAGACCCAGTACTTC | CASSAISGGAQETQYF
. | TRBJ2-5 | . | TRBV4-1 | 16 | TGCGCCAGCAGCCAAGAAGGGACAAGGTCCCAAGAGACCCAGTACTTC | CASSQEGTRSQETQYF
. | TRBJ2-7 | . | TRBV21-1 | 21 | TGTGCCCAAAAGGAATCAGGGCCGGGACAGAGGATAGCGGGAGGTCCGTACGAGCAGTACTTC | CAQKESGPGQRIAGGPYEQYF
few | TRBJ2-3 | TRBD2 | TRBV18 | 17 | TGTGCCAGCTCACCACTCCCTAGCGGGGGGCCAGGAGATACGCAGTATTTT | CASSPLPSGGPGDTQYF
. | TRBJ2-1 | TRBD1 | TRBV9 | 15 | TGTGCCAGCAGACGAGGGGGACAGGGGTTCGGTGAGCAGTTCTTC | CASRRGGQGFGEQFF
. | TRBJ1-6 | . | TRBV6-4 | 15 | TGTGCCAGCAGTGCCGATCCCAGGGTTAAGTCACCCCTCCACTTT | CASSADPRVKSPLHF
few | TRBJ1-2 | . | TRBV5-1 | 13 | TGCGCCAGCAGCCTACAGGAGAACTATGGCTACACCTTC | CASSLQENYGYTF
. | TRBJ1-1 | . | TRBV7-8 | 13 | TGTGCCAGCAGACGGGGGGATTACACTGAAGCTTTCTTT | CASRRGDYTEAFF
. | TRBJ1-5 | . | TRBV19 | 14 | TGTGCCAGTAGTATGAATGCAGATAATCAGCCCCAGCATTTT | CASSMNADNQPQHF
. | TRBJ2-5 | TRBD2 | TRBV19 | 13 | TGTGCCAGTAGTAGCCAGCTCGGGACTAGTCAGTACTTC | CASSSQLGTSQYF
. | TRBJ2-7 | . | TRBV19 | 15 | TGTGCCAGTAGTATAGGAGGGTTAAGCTCCTACGAGCAGTACTTC | CASSIGGLSSYEQYF
. | TRBJ2-1 | . | TRBV4-3 | 16 | TGCGCCAGCAGCCAAGATCTGGCAGGAGCCTACAATGAGCAGTTCTTC | CASSQDLAGAYNEQFF
once | TRBJ2-1 | . | TRBV5-5 | 14 | TGTGCCAGCAGCTTGGGGGGTAGCGCCAATGAGCAGTTCTTC | CASSLGGSANEQFF
few | TRBJ2-1 | . | TRBV5-4 | 15 | TGTGCCAGCAGCTTCCCTGAGCCCCAGACTAATGAGCAGTTCTTC | CASSFPEPQTNEQFF
. | TRBJ2-5 | . | TRBV7-3 | 13 | TGTGCCAGCAGCTCCCACAGGTCGGGGACCCAGTACTTC | CASSSHRSGTQYF
. | TRBJ1-5 | . | TRBV6-5 | 12 | TGTGCCAGCAGCGGGGGAAATCAGCCCCAGCATTTT | CASSGGNQPQHF
. | TRBJ2-2 | . | TRBV19 | 13 | TGTGCCAGTAGGGCCCCCGCAACCGGGGAGCTGTTTTTT | CASRAPATGELFF
. | TRBJ2-1 | TRBD2 | TRBV7-3 | 16 | TGTGCCAGCAGCTTTACGACTAGCGGGAGGGCCAATGAGCAGTTCTTC | CASSFTTSGRANEQFF
. | TRBJ2-7 | . | TRBV7-2 | 16 | TGTGCCAGCAGCTCTCTGGGCCGCATGGGAACCTACGAGCAGTACTTC | CASSSLGRMGTYEQYF
. | TRBJ1-5 | . | TRBV10-2 | 15 | TGCGCCAGCAGTCAGGGAGGGGCCATCAATCAGCCCCAGCATTTT | CASSQGGAINQPQHF
. | TRBJ2-7 | . | TRBV11-2 | 13 | TGTGCCAGCAGCTTAGGACAGTCCTACGAGCAGTACTTC | CASSLGQSYEQYF
. | TRBJ1-6 | . | TRBV4-3 | 13 | TGCGCCAGCAGCCAGAGACAGGTGTCACCCCTCCACTTT | CASSQRQVSPLHF
. | TRBJ1-2 | . | TRBV7-6 | 20 | TGTGCCAGCAGCCCATTGTTACCGGGCCCAGTCTCTAGAGCTAACTATGGCTACACCTTC | CASSPLLPGPVSRANYGYTF
. | TRBJ1-2 | . | TRBV28 | 13 | TGTGCCAGCAGCCCCTCGGCGGGCTATGGCTACACCTTC | CASSPSAGYGYTF
. | TRBJ2-7 | TRBD1 | TRBV18 | 12 | TGTGCCAGCTCACCGACAGGGGGCGAGCAGTACTTC | CASSPTGGEQYF
. | TRBJ1-6 | . | TRBV7-3 | 16 | TGTGCCAGCAGCTTATCCCCGACGGGGAGTAATTCACCCCTCCACTTT | CASSLSPTGSNSPLHF
few | TRBJ2-7 | . | TRBV7-2 | 13 | TGTGCCAGCAGCTTCCCCGGCCCCTACGAGCAGTACTTC | CASSFPGPYEQYF
few | TRBJ2-5 | TRBD1 | TRBV2 | 15 | TGTGCCAGCACTCAGCAGGGGGCAATGGGGGAGACCCAGTACTTC | CASTQQGAMGETQYF
once | TRBJ2-2 | . | TRBV5-8 | 17 | TGTGCCAGCAGCCAAGGACAGTATCTGACGAACACCGGGGAGCTGTTTTTT | CASSQGQYLTNTGELFF
few | TRBJ2-4 | . | TRBV5-1 | 16 | TGCGCCAGCAGCTTGGCCCCTTTAGGAACAAAAAACATTCAGTACTTC | CASSLAPLGTKNIQYF
. | TRBJ2-1 | . | TRBV29-1 | 13 | TGCAGCGTTGACCCTCTAGGGGGAAATGAGCAGTTCTTC | CSVDPLGGNEQFF
. | TRBJ2-5 | . | TRBV9 | 14 | TGTGCCAGCAGTACCGGTAGACGGCAAGAGACCCAGTACTTC | CASSTGRRQETQYF
few | TRBJ1-2 | . | TRBV28 | 14 | TGTGCCAGCAGTTTACAACAGCGGGTTAGGGGCTACACCTTC | CASSLQQRVRGYTF
. | TRBJ2-1 | TRBD2 | TRBV4-2 | 15 | TGTGCCAGCAGCCGAGAAGCGGGGGGGGTTGGTGAGCAGTTCTTC | CASSREAGGVGEQFF
. | TRBJ1-2 | . | TRBV2 | 10 | TGTGCCAGCGCGCCCTATGGCTACACCTTC | CASAPYGYTF
. | TRBJ2-7 | . | TRBV13 | 14 | TGTGCCAGCAGCTACGGGACCCGGACCTTCGAGCAGTACTTC | CASSYGTRTFEQYF
. | TRBJ2-1 | . | TRBV27 | 15 | TGTGCCAGCAGTTTAGGTGTAGCGGAGTACAATGAGCAGTTCTTC | CASSLGVAEYNEQFF
few | TRBJ2-3 | . | TRBV4-3 | 15 | TGCGCCAGCAGCCAAGCGCAGGGCTTCACAGATACGCAGTATTTT | CASSQAQGFTDTQYF
. | TRBJ2-2 | . | TRBV5-1 | 15 | TGCGCCAGCAGCGCGGGCGACAGGAACACCGGGGAGCTGTTTTTT | CASSAGDRNTGELFF
. | TRBJ2-5 | . | TRBV7-2 | 15 | TGTGCCAGCAGCTTAACGTGGGAGCTGCGAGAGACCCAGTACTTC | CASSLTWELRETQYF
. | TRBJ2-1 | . | TRBV10-3 | 13 | TGTGCCATCAGTGGACTAGTGGGCGGTGAGCAGTTCTTC | CAISGLVGGEQFF
. | TRBJ1-1 | . | TRBV2 | 15 | TGTGCCAGCAGTGTGGGCATAAGATCGAACACTGAAGCTTTCTTT | CASSVGIRSNTEAFF
. | TRBJ1-3 | . | TRBV9 | 17 | TGTGCCAGCAGCGTAGAGGGTGGATGGTCTGCTGGAAACACCATATATTTT | CASSVEGGWSAGNTIYF
. | TRBJ2-3 | TRBD2 | TRBV19 | 16 | TGTGCCAGTAGCTGGACGGGGAGGGCCCTCGCAGATACGCAGTATTTT | CASSWTGRALADTQYF
. | TRBJ1-5 | . | TRBV7-3 | 13 | TGTGCCAGCAGCCCTAACCCGGGGCAGCCCCAGCATTTT | CASSPNPGQPQHF
many | TRBJ2-1 | TRBD2 | TRBV7-9 | 15 | TGTGCCAGCAGCTTAGAGGCGGGAGTGTACACTGAGCAGTTCTTC | CASSLEAGVYTEQFF